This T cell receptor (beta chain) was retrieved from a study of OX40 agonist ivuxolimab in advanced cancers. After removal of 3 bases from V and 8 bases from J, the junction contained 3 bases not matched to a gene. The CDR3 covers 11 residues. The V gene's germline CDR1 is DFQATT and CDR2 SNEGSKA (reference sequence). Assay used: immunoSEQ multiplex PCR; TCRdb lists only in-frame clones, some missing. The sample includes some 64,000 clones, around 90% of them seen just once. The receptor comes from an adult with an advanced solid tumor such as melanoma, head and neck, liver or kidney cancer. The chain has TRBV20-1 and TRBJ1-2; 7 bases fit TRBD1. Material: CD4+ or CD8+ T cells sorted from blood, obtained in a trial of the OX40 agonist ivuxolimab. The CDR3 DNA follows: TGCAGTGCTAGTCAGGGGGACGGCTACACCTTC. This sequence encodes CSASQGDGYTF.